The T cell receptor beta chain under discussion was sequenced for a study of shared clonotypes between healthy human individuals. Study findings and constraints: Estimated richness values were generally larger in naive subsets than in memory subsets.

Replicate PCRs run on sorted subsets employed 200 ng DNA, approximately 30,000 T cell genomes. Sequencing was performed with immunoSEQ multiplex PCR; in TCRdb, only in-frame clones are kept and a portion is missing. Counted here are some 630,000 clones, less than 80% occurring once; the ten biggest clones make up 1.5% to 2%. In the case of this clone: No antigen is known for it.

V lost 5 bases to trimming and J lost 4 bases; unmatched junction nucleotides: 5. This CDR3 region has 14 residues. Germline assignment: CDR1 PRHDT and CDR2 FYEKMQ (reference sequence). The TCR originated in a woman aged 25-40 years in good health. Sequencing was done on a sample of memory CD4+ T cells sorted from blood. Subset specified: CD45RA-negative fraction. The chain links TRBV13 to TRBJ2-3; 8 nucleotides line up with TRBD1. CDR3 nucleotide sequence: TGTGCCAGCAGCCTCCGGACAGGGCCAGATACGCAGTATTTT. It translates to CASSLRTGPDTQYF.